This T cell receptor (beta chain) originates from a study of T cell changes during pregnancy in multiple sclerosis. TCRdb's copy holds only in-frame clones and misses some; the assay was immunoSEQ multiplex PCR. The repertoire has fewer than 40,000 clones, roughly 89% of them found once; the top ten carry 9.7%. Source: CD8+ T cells from peripheral blood mononuclear cells, taken in the first trimester of pregnancy. This clonotype originated in a female donor with multiple sclerosis, enrolled in a pregnancy study.

The CDR3 is CASSPDRQGQDEKLFF. CDR3 in DNA: TGTGCCAGCAGCCCGGACCGACAGGGTCAAGATGAAAAACTGTTTTTT. The gene calls are TRBV5-4 and TRBJ1-4; 7 bases match TRBD1. Germline lookup yields CDR1 SGHNT and CDR2 YYREEE (reference sequence). The CDR3 runs to 16 residues. Losses at the gene ends were 4 bases for V and 6 bases for J; bases not matched to a gene: 12.